Below, 8 T cell receptor beta chains from the same sample are listed, as sequenced in a study of blood T cell repertoires in COVID-19. Profiling relied on immunoSEQ multiplex PCR, and the TCRdb table lists in-frame clones only, not all of them. This sample yields approximately 300,000 clones, of which just under 85% are seen a single time; approximately 3.8% belongs to the top ten. The sample was peripheral blood. Receptors were obtained from a woman aged 50 to 60 with active or convalescent COVID-19.

This clone came up a few times. The chain combines TRBV12-3 or TRBV12-4 with TRBJ2-3; D uncertain. The CDR3 covers 11 residues. Trimming shortened V by 8 bases and J by 5 bases, and 8 bases separated the two germline ends. The CDR3 reads CASSLLDTQYF. The CDR3 bases are TGTGCCAGCTCACTGTTAGATACGCAGTATTTT.

V and J are TRBV1 and TRBJ1-5. TRBV1 corresponds to a pseudogene. The CDR3 length is 14 residues. This CDR3 reads CTSSVRGADQPQHF. CDR3 nucleotide sequence: TGCACCAGCAGCGTACGCGGGGCCGATCAGCCCCAGCATTTT.

The chain links TRBV28 to TRBJ2-3, with TRBD2 identical over 9 bases. The CDR3 has 15 residues. The germline V gene has CDR1 MDHEN and CDR2 SYDVKM. The J segment lost 9 bases and the V segment lost 6 bases, leaving 13 bases of the junction unmatched. The CDR3 sequence is CASSLTGTSLITQYF. The CDR3 nucleotides are TGTGCCAGCAGCCTCACCGGGACTAGCCTAATCACGCAGTATTTT.

This chain uses TRBV11-2 with TRBJ2-2; 11 nucleotides align to TRBD2. V lost 6 bases and J lost 7; bases outside the gene matches: 13. This CDR3 is built from 17 residues. The germline CDR1 and CDR2 sequences are SGHAT and FQNNGV. The CDR3 sequence: CASRTLAGGISIGELFF. CDR3 in DNA: TGTGCCAGCAGAACCCTAGCGGGAGGCATTTCTATCGGGGAGCTGTTTTTT. Full variable domain (rest looked up from reference TRBV11-2 and TRBJ2-2): EAGVAQSPRYKIIEKRQSVAFWCNPISGHATLYWYQQILGQGPKLLIQFQNNGVVDDSQLPKDRFSAERLKGVDSTLKIQPAKLEDSAVYLCASRTLAGGISIGELFFGEGSRLTVL.

The V gene is TRBV24-1, the J gene TRBJ2-3; tentative D call: TRBD1 (5 bases). Germline-derived CDR1 and CDR2 are KGHDR and SFDVKD. This CDR3 region has 15 residues. V was pared by 1 base and J by 4 bases, with 11 bases between. This chain's CDR3 is CATSDFRQGADTQYF. The CDR3, as DNA: TGTGCCACCAGTGATTTTAGGCAGGGCGCAGATACGCAGTATTTT.

This sequence joins TRBV6-1 and TRBJ1-6; D not resolved. Germline V gene lookup returns CDR1 MNHNS and CDR2 SASEGT. The ends were cut back, 1 base at V and 0 bases at J, with 10 bases in the middle. The CDR3 is 17 residues long. The CDR3 nucleotides are TGTGCCAGCAGTGAAGGGGCCAGCAACTCCTATAATTCACCCCTCCACTTT. Protein sequence: CASSEGASNSYNSPLHF.

V is TRBV28 and J is TRBJ1-3; the D is unclear. Trimming removed 5 bases at V and 0 bases at J, with 5 bases between. This CDR3 comprises 13 residues. Germline CDR1 is MDHEN and CDR2 is SYDVKM. CDR3 DNA: TGTGCCAGCAGTCCTAGCTCTGGAAACACCATATATTTT. As protein: CASSPSSGNTIYF. Based on the CDR3 plus reference TRBV28 and TRBJ1-3, the full variable domain is DVKVTQSSRYLVKRTGEKVFLECVQDMDHENMFWYRQDPGLGLRLIYFSYDVKMKEKGDIPEGYSVSREKKERFSLILESASTNQTSMYLCASSPSSGNTIYFGEGSWLTVV.

This sequence joins TRBV6-6 and TRBJ2-1; D is possibly TRBD2 (5 bases). Deletions cut 2 bases from V and 8 bases from J, with 10 bases between. The CDR3 runs to 13 residues. The germline CDR1 and CDR2 sequences are MNHNY and SVGAGI (reference sequence). The CDR3 sequence is CASSYLEGYEQFF. In DNA form, the CDR3 reads TGTGCCAGCAGTTACCTAGAGGGTTATGAGCAGTTCTTC.